This T cell receptor beta chain was captured by sequencing in a study of cytomegalovirus exposure and HLA in healthy donors. About the study: The approximately 130 validation repertoires matched the roughly 700 first-cohort repertoires in platform, a later analysis reported.

Assay used: immunoSEQ multiplex PCR; TCRdb lists only in-frame clones, some missing. Of 57,000 or so clones listed, roughly 96% are singletons. The CDR3 spans 14 residues. The germline gives CDR1 SGHRS, CDR2 YFSETQ. The germline V and J ends were trimmed by 0 bases and 4 bases, with 10 bases remaining between them. Sequencing used PBMCs. This TCR came from a man aged 18 to 29 in good health and CMV-seronegative. V is TRBV5-1 and J is TRBJ2-5, with a weak D call TRBD1 (6 bases). DNA for the CDR3: TGCGCCAGCAGCTTGGCCAGGGGACCAGAGACCCAGTACTTC. It translates to CASSLARGPETQYF.